This T cell receptor beta chain emerged from a study of beta chain features in type 1 diabetes. Points from the study as a whole: High TCR expression in some cells could lead to their over-representation in cDNA sequencing. Any HLA effect on TCRB rearrangement was left unresolved by small sub-analyses. Type 1 diabetes patients showed a moderate but significant shortening of TCRB CDR3s in all four CD4+ subsets.

All sorted populations exceeded 95% purity. Germline-derived CDR1 and CDR2 are LGHNA and YSLEER. The V end lost 0 bases, the J end lost 9 bases, and 8 bases lay between the germline ends. The CDR3 loop spans 12 amino acids. The study reverse transcribed the entire isolated RNA, so it sequenced expressed TCRB transcripts. Measured with immunoSEQ multiplex PCR; TCRdb has only the in-frame clones, and not every one. The sample lists hundreds of thousands of clones; about 15% were seen once. This clone has just a few counts. Its antigen is unidentified. The chain couples TRBV4-3 to TRBJ2-5, with no clear D. Sequences were obtained from naive CD4+ T cells from blood. The receptor was isolated from a man aged 18-30 years with type 1 diabetes. CDR3 nucleotide sequence: TGCGCCAGCAGCCAAGACACTGTTTCCCAGTACTTC. Translated: CASSQDTVSQYF.